This T cell receptor beta chain came from a study of OX40 agonist ivuxolimab in advanced cancers. Clones were read by immunoSEQ multiplex PCR, and TCRdb kept only the in-frame ones, dropping some. Of 3,000 to 4,000 clones listed, just over 75% are singletons. The CDR3 consists of 17 residues. V was clipped by 0 bases and J by 6 bases, with 18 bases between them. Germline loops: CDR1 LNHDA, CDR2 SQIVND (reference sequence). This sample comprised CD4+ or CD8+ T cells sorted from blood, obtained in a trial of the OX40 agonist ivuxolimab. The V call is TRBV19, the J call TRBJ2-1, with D possibly TRBD1 on 5 matching bases. The clonotype was recovered from an adult with an advanced solid tumor such as melanoma, head and neck, liver or kidney cancer. CDR3 sequence (DNA): TGTGCCAGTAGTATAGATCCCTTTTCCCGAAGGGGCAATGAGCAGTTCTTC. It translates to CASSIDPFSRRGNEQFF.